Detailed here is one T cell receptor (beta chain). This CDR3 spans 17 amino acids. Germline CDR1 SGHAT, CDR2 FQNNGV. V lost 4 bases, J lost 0 bases, and 11 bases stayed unmatched. This record belongs to a study of cytomegalovirus exposure and HLA in healthy donors. The PCR ran on 60 Vbeta and 13 Jbeta primers. Assay: immunoSEQ multiplex PCR; the TCRdb copy retains only in-frame clones and omits some. The profile shows approximately 160,000 clones, less than 90% of them singletons. This TCR was recovered from a boy aged 2 to 10 in good health and CMV-seronegative. The chain links TRBV11-2 to TRBJ2-7; 8 bases match TRBD2. The material sequenced was PBMCs. CDR3 sequence reads: CASSSGLAGLSSYEQYF. For the CDR3, the DNA is TGTGCCAGCAGCTCTGGACTAGCTGGGTTAAGCTCCTACGAGCAGTACTTC.